This is a list of T cell receptor beta chains from one sample in a study of molecular identifiers for immune sequencing clone quantification. TCRdb itself ran the PCR reads through MiXCR, one entry per CDR3 protein. The table has 45,000 to 60,000 distinct CDR3 sequences, approximately 40% seen once. Sequencing was done on a sample of naive CD8+ T cells from blood, with Jurkat cell RNA spiked in. Receptor source: a human donor in good health. Some libraries in this study had Jurkat cell RNA spiked in. Both conserved end residues are part of each CDR3. Each record gives: J gene, V gene, clone size, D gene, CDR3 protein, CDR3 DNA. The D gene is left open where the match is weak. Rows may omit the clone size; those that give it use once, few, many or a size class.

TRBJ2-1 TRBV12-3/TRBV12-4 - - CASSPPGSGRRQFF TGTGCCAGCAGCCCCCCGGGAAGCGGGCGGCGGCAGTTCTTC
TRBJ1-4 TRBV20-1 - - CSARTGGGLGYNVKLFF TGCAGTGCTAGAACTGGGGGGGGCCTGGGCTATAATGTAAAACTGTTTTTT
TRBJ2-7 TRBV7-9 few TRBD2 CASSLDDSGRALEQYF TGTGCCAGCAGCTTAGATGATAGCGGGAGGGCCTTAGAGCAGTACTTC
TRBJ2-2 TRBV28 many - CASTQAAGELFF TGTGCCAGCACGCAGGCGGCCGGGGAGCTGTTTTTT
TRBJ2-6 TRBV4-2 - - CASSLGRWGAGAIVLTF TGTGCCAGCAGCCTAGGTAGATGGGGGGCGGGGGCCATCGTCCTGACTTTC
TRBJ2-7 TRBV19 many - CASSPSGVEQYF TGTGCCAGTAGTCCTTCCGGGGTAGAGCAGTACTTC
TRBJ1-1 TRBV4-3 - - CASSLSRGGTAAFF TGCGCCAGCAGCCTTTCCAGGGGAGGCACTGCAGCTTTCTTT
TRBJ2-1 TRBV5-6 - - CASSLGGLSYNEQLF TGTGCCAGCAGCTTGGGGGGCCTGTCCTACAATGAGCAGCTCTTC
TRBJ2-7 TRBV7-9 - TRBD2 CASSETSNEQYF TGTGCCAGCAGCGAGACTAGCAACGAGCAGTACTTC
TRBJ2-2 TRBV6-2/TRBV6-3 - TRBD2 CASSNPGLAYTGELFF TGTGCCAGCAGTAACCCGGGACTAGCTTACACCGGGGAGCTGTTTTTT
TRBJ1-2 TRBV12-3/TRBV12-4 many - CASSLGYGYTF TGCGCCAGCAGCTTAGGATATGGCTACACCTTC
TRBJ1-4 TRBV7-6 many - CASSLRSGRASTNEKLFF TGTGCCAGCAGCTTAAGGTCCGGCAGAGCTTCAACTAATGAAAAACTGTTTTTT
TRBJ2-5 TRBV7-8 many - CASSLVRAYLGSKTQYF TGTGCCAGCAGCTTAGTGAGGGCATATCTGGGGTCGAAGACCCAGTACTTC
TRBJ2-5 TRBV3-1 - TRBD2 CASSPGLAGIETQYF TGTGCCAGCAGCCCGGGACTAGCGGGAATAGAGACCCAGTACTTC
TRBJ2-5 TRBV7-9 - - CASLGEPQYF TGTGCCAGCCTGGGGGAGCCCCAGTACTTC
TRBJ1-6 TRBV7-9 few TRBD1 CASSGQGISPLHF TGTGCCAGCAGCGGACAGGGGATTTCACCCCTCCACTTT
TRBJ2-7 TRBV6-5 few - CATVEGSSYEQYF TGTGCCACCGTGGAGGGGAGCTCCTACGAGCAGTACTTC
TRBJ2-5 TRBV3-1 - - CASSQGGILETQYF TGTGCCAGCAGCCAAGGCGGCATCCTGGAGACCCAGTACTTC
TRBJ1-4 TRBV14 few - CASSQDPPGASTNEKLFF TGTGCCAGCAGCCAAGATCCCCCAGGGGCTTCGACTAATGAAAAACTGTTTTTT
TRBJ2-5 TRBV5-6 few TRBD2 CASSQTLAGLWKETQYF TGTGCCAGCAGCCAGACACTAGCGGGATTGTGGAAAGAGACCCAGTACTTC
TRBJ2-7 TRBV5-3 - - CASSLDHRGLSSYEQYF TGTGCCAGCAGCTTGGACCATAGGGGCCTCAGCTCCTACGAGCAGTACTTC
TRBJ2-3 TRBV7-2 many - CASSLAYTSTDTQYF TGTGCCAGCAGCTTAGCCTACACTAGCACAGATACGCAGTATTTT
TRBJ2-4 TRBV4-1 - TRBD1 CASRKFDRGANTQYF TGCGCCAGCAGAAAGTTCGACAGGGGGGCTAACACTCAGTACTTC
TRBJ2-4 TRBV6-5 many - CASRNIENIQYF TGTGCCAGCAGAAATATTGAAAACATTCAGTACTTC
TRBJ1-2 TRBV5-1 few - CASKDGRYGYTF TGCGCCAGCAAGGACGGTCGCTATGGCTACACCTTC
TRBJ1-1 TRBV20-1 few - CSAPRNTEAFF TGCAGTGCCCCGCGAAACACTGAAGCTTTCTTT
TRBJ2-3 TRBV5-3 few TRBD2 CASSLASGREQDTQYF TGTGCCAGCAGCTTGGCTAGCGGGAGGGAGCAGGATACGCAGTATTTT
TRBJ1-1 TRBV10-3 many - CAISRDSSYEAFF TGTGCCATCAGTAGAGACAGTTCCTATGAAGCTTTCTTT
TRBJ1-6 TRBV7-9 - TRBD1 CASSSQGLGSPLHF TGTGCCAGCAGCTCACAGGGGCTGGGTTCACCCCTCCACTTT
TRBJ2-7 TRBV11-2 - - CATGTDTTELYF TGTGCCACTGGGACGGACACAACGGAGTTGTACTTC
TRBJ2-1 TRBV27 - TRBD2 CATLPTPSPRLAAYNEQFF TGTGCCACCCTCCCGACCCCTAGTCCCCGACTAGCAGCGTACAATGAGCAGTTCTTC
TRBJ2-7 TRBV14 many - CASSQDRSRHYEQYF TGTGCCAGCAGCCAAGATAGGTCCCGGCACTACGAGCAGTACTTC
TRBJ1-5 TRBV5-6 - - CASSLYSYQPQHF TGTGCCAGCAGCTTGTACAGCTATCAGCCCCAGCATTTT
TRBJ2-1 TRBV25-1 - - CASSDPTHNEQFF TGTGCCAGCAGTGACCCCACTCACAATGAGCAGTTCTTC
TRBJ2-7 TRBV7-9 - TRBD2 CASGLAGAYEQYF TGTGCCAGTGGACTAGCGGGAGCCTACGAGCAGTACTTC
TRBJ2-5 TRBV20-1 - - CSARNFRVDEETQYF TGCAGTGCTAGAAATTTCCGGGTCGACGAAGAGACCCAGTACTTC
TRBJ2-5 TRBV6-5 few TRBD2 CASNRSGKGYLRETQYF TGTGCCAGCAATAGGAGCGGGAAGGGATACCTTAGAGAGACCCAGTACTTC
TRBJ2-2 TRBV6-5 - TRBD1 CASNSLRDRAFPGELFF TGTGCCAGCAACTCCCTCCGGGACAGGGCGTTTCCCGGGGAGCTGTTTTTT
TRBJ2-3 TRBV11-2 few - CASSLEASEVYTQYF TGTGCCAGCAGCTTAGAGGCGTCTGAGGTTTATACGCAGTATTTT
TRBJ2-1 TRBV7-9 - TRBD2 CASSLGTSGSNEQFF TGTGCCAGCAGCTTAGGGACTAGCGGGAGTAATGAGCAGTTCTTC
TRBJ2-7 TRBV3-1 few TRBD2 CASSWGRADEQYF TGTGCCAGCAGCTGGGGGAGGGCCGACGAGCAGTACTTC
TRBJ2-7 TRBV10-3 few TRBD1 CAISQGDYEQYF TGTGCCATCAGCCAGGGGGACTACGAGCAGTACTTC
TRBJ2-7 TRBV20-1 many TRBD1 CSARQGDYEQYF TGCAGTGCCCGACAGGGGGACTACGAGCAGTACTTC
TRBJ2-7 TRBV6-5 many TRBD1 CASSGWDRSYEQYF TGTGCCAGCAGTGGGTGGGACAGATCCTACGAGCAGTACTTC
TRBJ2-7 TRBV2 - - CASFDRISYEQYF TGTGCCAGCTTCGACCGGATCTCCTACGAGCAGTACTTC
TRBJ2-7 TRBV20-1 few TRBD1 CSGQGSGEQYF TGCAGTGGACAGGGATCAGGCGAGCAGTACTTC
TRBJ1-5 TRBV12-3/TRBV12-4 few - CASRKQGPPNQPQHF TGTGCCAGCAGGAAACAGGGACCTCCAAATCAGCCCCAGCATTTT